A single sample is the source of the 7 T cell receptor beta chains below, sequenced in a study of cytomegalovirus exposure and HLA in healthy donors. A multiplex PCR was run with 60 Vbeta primers and 13 Jbeta primers. Only in-frame clones appear in the TCRdb table, and some are missing; sequencing was by immunoSEQ multiplex PCR. The sample records 100,000 to 150,000 clones, roughly four fifths being singletons. The sequencing sample was made of PBMCs. These receptors all stem from a woman between 45 and 65 years old in good health and CMV-seronegative.

The chain couples TRBV28 to TRBJ1-5; D is ambiguous. Germline V gene sequence: CDR1 MDHEN, CDR2 SYDVKM. The CDR3 spans 10 residues. V was pared by 8 bases and J by 11 bases, with 10 bases between. The CDR3, as DNA: TGTGCCAGCGATTTCCCAGCCCAGCATTTT. Protein product: CASDFPAQHF.

J is TRBJ2-1 and V is TRBV28; 8 positions agree with TRBD2. The CDR3 has 15 residues. The germline CDR1 and CDR2 sequences are MDHEN and SYDVKM. Unmatched junction bases numbered 12, after V lost 5 bases and J lost 9 bases. The CDR3 here is CASSAYLTSASEQFF. CDR3 nucleotides: TGTGCCAGCAGTGCCTACTTGACTAGCGCGAGTGAGCAGTTCTTC.

The gene calls are TRBV4-2 and TRBJ1-1, with 7 bases fitting TRBD1. The CDR3 runs to 15 residues. Looked up from germline, CDR1 is LGHNA and CDR2 is YNFKEQ. J was trimmed by 6 bases and V by 4 bases; bases with no gene match: 11. CDR3 in amino acids: CASSPRPTGTPEAFF. The CDR3 coding sequence is TGTGCCAGCAGCCCTCGACCGACAGGGACGCCTGAAGCTTTCTTT.

Remarks on this clone: Germline is not matched at one junction end, which may reflect a read error. The rearrangement uses TRBV7-2 and TRBJ1-2, with 7 bases aligning to TRBD1. Germline V lookup: CDR1 SGHTA, CDR2 FQGNSA. This CDR3 spans 14 amino acids. Written as DNA, the CDR3 is TGTGCCAGCAGCCTCGACAGGGAGGACTATGGCTACCCCTTC. This gives the protein CASSLDREDYGYPF.

The chain joins TRBV25-1 to TRBJ1-3, with D maybe TRBD1 (5 bases). CDR1 MGHDK and CDR2 SYGVNS come from the germline V gene. The length of the CDR3 is 15 residues. V lost 1 base and J 2 bases, leaving 9 bases between the germline ends. CDR3 in DNA: TGTGCCAGCAGTGAATGGCAGGGTACTGGAAACACCATATATTTT. This gives the protein CASSEWQGTGNTIYF.

The chain recombines TRBV10-3 with TRBJ2-1, with 12 bases that match TRBD2. Per the germline V gene, CDR1 is ENHRY and CDR2 is SYGVKD. The V segment lost 0 bases and the J segment 6 bases; nucleotides outside the gene matches: 9. The CDR3 has 18 amino acids. This CDR3 is CAISESFPGLAGGNEQFF. The CDR3 region has the DNA TGTGCCATCAGTGAGTCTTTTCCGGGACTAGCGGGCGGCAATGAGCAGTTCTTC.

The chain joins TRBV29-1 to TRBJ2-7; 9 bases map to TRBD2. Germline CDR1 and CDR2: SQVTM and ANQGSEA. V lost 4 bases to trimming and J lost 2 bases; unmatched junction nucleotides: 6. The length of the CDR3 is 14 residues. The CDR3 sequence: CSVGRAGGTYEQYF. The CDR3 DNA is TGCAGCGTTGGGAGAGCGGGAGGTACCTACGAGCAGTACTTC.